This T cell receptor (beta chain) was identified in a study of blood T cell repertoires in COVID-19. Here immunoSEQ multiplex PCR was the method, and the copy in TCRdb shows in-frame clones only, minus some. The sample shows nearly 400,000 clones, around 92% of them seen only once. A single count supports this clone. Germline loops: CDR1 SGHNT, CDR2 YYREEE (reference sequence). Trimming cost V 0 bases and J 4 bases, with 5 bases left between them. This CDR3 is built from 13 residues. The TCR sequence derives from a woman in her twenties or thirties who had recovered from COVID-19. This rearrangement joins TRBV5-4 to TRBJ1-3; D is undetermined. The specimen was PBMCs or T cells enriched from blood (not recorded which). In nucleotides, the CDR3 is TGTGCCAGCAGCTTGGCCTTAGGAAACACCATATATTTT. Protein: CASSLALGNTIYF.